A single sample gave rise to the 17 T cell receptor beta chains below, sequenced in a study of control samples from healthy donors and cancer patients. Data came from immunoSEQ multiplex PCR; TCRdb stores just in-frame clones and leaves some out. The sample yields about 140,000 clones, over 85% seen once. Sequencing used blood. The source of these receptors is a man younger than 45 in good health.

V and J are TRBV29-1 and TRBJ1-1, with a tentative D call TRBD1 (6 bases). The CDR3 length is 14 residues. Trimming took 4 bases from V and 5 from J, leaving 17 bases between them. Germline CDR1 is SQVTM and CDR2 is ANQGSEA. The CDR3 DNA reads as TGCAGCGTTGGCCTCACAGGGTCTGGGACTGAAGCTTTCTTT. Translation gives CSVGLTGSGTEAFF.

This chain joins TRBV27 and TRBJ2-5, with D possibly being TRBD1 (5 bases). Between the trimmed V and J ends, which lost 3 bases and 2 bases, there was a span of 16 bases. Looked up from germline, CDR1 is MNHEY and CDR2 is SMNVEV (reference sequence). This CDR3 region has 16 residues. CDR3 sequence reads: CASSFEAGYAQETQYF. The CDR3 nucleotides are TGTGCCAGCAGTTTTGAGGCAGGGTATGCACAAGAGACCCAGTACTTC.

The chain is built from TRBV28 and TRBJ1-1, with a tentative D call TRBD1 (6 bases). Germline values: CDR1 MDHEN, CDR2 SYDVKM. Between the trimmed V and J ends, which lost 6 bases and 2 bases, there was a span of 10 bases. The CDR3 contains 13 residues. CDR3 DNA sequence: TGTGCCAGCAGAGGGGGGACAAACACTGAAGCTTTCTTT. It codes for CASRGGTNTEAFF.

The rearrangement links TRBV7-2 to TRBJ2-3; 9 bases are shared with TRBD2. V lost 2 bases to trimming and J lost 6 bases; unmatched junction nucleotides: 12. Germline CDR1 reads SGHTA; CDR2 reads FQGNSA. This CDR3 comprises 17 residues. The chain's CDR3 is CASSLSMAAGGLDTQYF. CDR3 in DNA: TGTGCCAGCAGCTTAAGTATGGCGGCGGGAGGGCTGGATACGCAGTATTTT.

The chain uses TRBV4-3 and TRBJ1-1, with a tentative D call TRBD1 (6 bases). V shed 3 bases and J shed 4 bases, with 15 bases lying between them. Germline loops: CDR1 LGHNA, CDR2 YSLEER. The CDR3 has 15 amino acids. The CDR3 DNA reads TGCGCCAGCAGCCATGGTAGGGGGGCCGTCACTGAAGCTTTCTTT. Its protein product is CASSHGRGAVTEAFF.

This rearrangement joins TRBV3-1 (or the pseudogene TRBV3-2) to TRBJ1-6; D is ambiguous. Per germline, CDR1 LGHDT and CDR2 YNNKEL (reference sequence). The CDR3 sequence is 16 residues long. Trimming left V 2 bases short and J 11 bases short, with 19 bases between. The CDR3 coding sequence is TGTGCCAGCAGCCAAAGACTAGACTCTTTAAGGGCACCCCTCCACTTT. It yields the protein CASSQRLDSLRAPLHF.

The rearrangement uses TRBV6-1 and TRBJ1-2; D is undetermined. CDR1 is MNHNS and CDR2 is SASEGT in the germline V gene. The V and J ends lost 2 bases and 5 bases respectively, with 12 bases between them. CDR3 length: 14 amino acids. This chain's CDR3 is CASSEFNRPYGYTF. CDR3 DNA: TGTGCCAGCAGTGAATTCAACAGACCTTATGGCTACACCTTC.

This clone came up a few times. The V gene is TRBV6-5, the J gene TRBJ2-4; TRBD1 matches 7 bases. The V gene end was trimmed by 5 bases and the J gene end by 8 bases; junction bases not matched to a gene: 9. This CDR3 region has 14 residues. Germline V gene lookup returns CDR1 MNHEY and CDR2 SVGAGI. The CDR3 loop reads CASSKRQGRDIQYF. In DNA form, the CDR3 reads TGTGCCAGCAGTAAACGACAGGGAAGGGACATTCAGTACTTC.

This clone was seen once. This chain links TRBV9 with TRBJ2-5, with D possibly being TRBD2 (6 bases). The CDR3 loop spans 15 amino acids. V gave up 0 bases and J gave up 5 bases, with 14 bases separating them. Germline assignment: CDR1 SGDLS and CDR2 YYNGEE. DNA for the CDR3: TGTGCCAGCAGCGTAGACCCGTCTAGCGTGGAGACCCAGTACTTC. This translates into CASSVDPSSVETQYF. The full variable domain, completed using reference TRBV9 and TRBJ2-5, is DSGVTQTPKHLITATGQRVTLRCSPRSGDLSVYWYQQSLDQGLQFLIQYYNGEERAKGNILERFSAQQFPDLHSELNLSSLELGDSALYFCASSVDPSSVETQYFGPGTRLLVL.

The chain recombines TRBV29-1 with TRBJ1-4; 8 nucleotides line up with TRBD1. Germline CDR1 is SQVTM and CDR2 is ANQGSEA. The CDR3 runs to 14 residues. Trimming cost V 4 bases and J 7 bases; bases outside gene matches: 8. The CDR3 sequence is CSVATGGGAEKLFF. The CDR3 DNA sequence: TGCAGCGTTGCAACAGGGGGTGGTGCTGAAAAACTGTTTTTT.

This clone was found once. This chain links TRBV6-2 or TRBV6-3 with TRBJ2-1, with 7 bases lining up with TRBD2. Trimming cost V 2 bases and J 5 bases; bases outside gene matches: 12. Germline V gene sequence: CDR1 MNHEY, CDR2 SVGEGT. The CDR3 extends over 17 amino acids. The CDR3 DNA reads TGTGCCAGCAGTTACCCCTCTGCTGGGAGGGCCAACAATGAGCAGTTCTTC. This gives the protein CASSYPSAGRANNEQFF.

The rearrangement uses TRBV18 and TRBJ2-1; tentative D call: TRBD1 (5 bases). The CDR3 has 13 residues. Trimming removed 2 bases from V and 14 bases from J, with 16 bases in between. CDR1 is KGHSH and CDR2 is LQKENI in the germline V gene. CDR3 loop: CASSPKYDSGKFF. The CDR3 DNA is TGTGCCAGCTCACCAAAATACGACAGTGGGAAGTTCTTC.

CDR3 DNA: TGTGCCAGCAGTGGACTCAGTGGGCAGTATTTT. Protein product: CASSGLSGQYF. V usage is TRBV11-3 and J usage is TRBJ2-3; possibly TRBD2 for D (5 bases). The CDR3 covers 11 residues. Germline V CDR1 and CDR2: SGHNT, YENEEA. The V and J ends lost 6 bases and 11 bases respectively, with 12 bases between them.

This clone showed up just a few times. CDR3 DNA: TGTGCCAGTAGACCACCCGGAGGAAGCAATCAGCCCCAGCATTTT. Amino acid sequence: CASRPPGGSNQPQHF. V gene TRBV19 combines with J gene TRBJ1-5; D call uncertain. The germline gives CDR1 LNHDA, CDR2 SQIVND (reference sequence). This CDR3 spans 15 amino acids. The V end was cut by 6 bases, the J end by 1 base, with 13 bases between. Based on the CDR3 plus reference TRBV19 and TRBJ1-5, the full variable domain is DGGITQSPKYLFRKEGQNVTLSCEQNLNHDAMYWYRQDPGQGLRLIYYSQIVNDFQKGDIAEGYSVSREKKESFPLTVTSAQKNPTAFYLCASRPPGGSNQPQHFGDGTRLSIL.

The rearrangement uses TRBV28 and TRBJ2-4, with TRBD1 matching 9 bases. The CDR3 covers 16 residues. Looked up from germline, CDR1 is MDHEN and CDR2 is SYDVKM. Trimming at V came to 3 bases and at J to 2 bases, leaving 5 bases not matched to a gene. This CDR3 is CASSLNRGLTKNIQYF. In DNA, the CDR3 is TGTGCCAGCAGTTTGAACAGGGGGCTGACCAAAAACATTCAGTACTTC.

This clone was counted once. This chain uses TRBV6-6 with TRBJ2-6; 7 bases fit TRBD1. Germline V gene sequence: CDR1 MNHNY, CDR2 SVGAGI (reference sequence). J lost 3 bases, V lost 4 bases, and 6 bases had no gene match. CDR3 size: 16 residues. The CDR3 sequence is CASSFQGGRGANVLTF. CDR3 nucleotide sequence: TGTGCCAGCAGTTTTCAAGGGGGCCGTGGGGCCAACGTCCTGACTTTC.

The rearrangement uses TRBV5-1 and TRBJ1-1; D gene ambiguous. V was clipped by 4 bases and J by 1 base, with 8 bases between them. This CDR3 has 13 residues. The germline CDR1 and CDR2 sequences are SGHRS and YFSETQ. Here the CDR3 DNA reads TGCGCCAGCAGCGGGGAATGGAACACTGAAGCTTTCTTT. It translates to CASSGEWNTEAFF.